The T cell receptor beta chain under discussion was sequenced for a study of T-cell reconstitution after alpha-beta-depleted transplantation in children. V was pared by 3 bases and J by 7 bases, with 6 bases of the junction left unmatched. The CDR3 has 15 residues. CDR1 is KGHSH and CDR2 is LQKENI in the germline V gene. Preparation of the TCRbeta library was carried out with unique molecular identifiers. MiXCR was run by TCRdb on the PCR reads, yielding one entry per CDR3 protein. This sample yields a few hundred thousand distinct CDR3 sequences, of which approximately 12% are seen a single time; 2% to 2.5% belongs to the top ten. This clonotype has ten or more counts.

This material consisted of PBMCs, mostly from graft donor cells, taken 360 days after TCRalphabeta/CD19-depleted stem cell transplant. The chain is built from TRBV18 and TRBJ2-1, with TRBD2 matching 10 bases. This receptor was obtained from a male patient younger than 18 who had a stem cell transplant for acute myeloid leukemia, so the T cells may come from the graft donor. CDR3 sequence reads: CASSPPLAGKNEQFF. The CDR3 nucleotides are TGTGCCAGCTCACCCCCACTAGCGGGAAAAAATGAGCAGTTCTTC.